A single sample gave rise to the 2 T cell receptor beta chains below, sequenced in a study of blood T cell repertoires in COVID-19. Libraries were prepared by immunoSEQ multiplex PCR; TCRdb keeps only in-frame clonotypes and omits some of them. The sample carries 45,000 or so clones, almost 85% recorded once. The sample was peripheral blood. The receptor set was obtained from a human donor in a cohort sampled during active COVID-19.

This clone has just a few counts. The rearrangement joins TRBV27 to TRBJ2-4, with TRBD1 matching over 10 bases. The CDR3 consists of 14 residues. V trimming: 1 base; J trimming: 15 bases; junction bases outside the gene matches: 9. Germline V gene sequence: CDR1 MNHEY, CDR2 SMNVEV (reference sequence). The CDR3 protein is CASSLYGTGAQRYF. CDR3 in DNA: TGTGCCAGCAGTTTATACGGGACAGGGGCCCAGAGGTACTTC.

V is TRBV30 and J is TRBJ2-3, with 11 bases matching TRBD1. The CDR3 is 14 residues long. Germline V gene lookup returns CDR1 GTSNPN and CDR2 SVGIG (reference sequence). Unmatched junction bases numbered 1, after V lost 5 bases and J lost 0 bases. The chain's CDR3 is CAWGQGASTDTQYF. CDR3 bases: TGTGCCTGGGGACAGGGGGCCAGCACAGATACGCAGTATTTT.